A single T cell receptor (beta chain) is shown here with its context. This entry belongs to a study of T cell changes during pregnancy in multiple sclerosis. The data were produced by immunoSEQ multiplex PCR, yet TCRdb's version contains in-frame clones alone and is incomplete. The table includes more than 55,000 clones, approximately 91% detected once. Germline loops: CDR1 SNHLY, CDR2 FYNNEI. This CDR3 region has 15 residues. V gave up 4 bases and J gave up 0 bases, with 10 bases separating them. This receptor was obtained from a female donor with multiple sclerosis, enrolled in a pregnancy study. Here the sequenced sample was peripheral blood, taken in the second trimester of pregnancy. This rearrangement joins TRBV2 to TRBJ1-5; D is perhaps TRBD1 (6 bases). The CDR3 nucleotides are TGTGCCAGCAGTGCCGCAGGGGTTAGCAATCAGCCCCAGCATTTT. Amino acid sequence: CASSAAGVSNQPQHF.